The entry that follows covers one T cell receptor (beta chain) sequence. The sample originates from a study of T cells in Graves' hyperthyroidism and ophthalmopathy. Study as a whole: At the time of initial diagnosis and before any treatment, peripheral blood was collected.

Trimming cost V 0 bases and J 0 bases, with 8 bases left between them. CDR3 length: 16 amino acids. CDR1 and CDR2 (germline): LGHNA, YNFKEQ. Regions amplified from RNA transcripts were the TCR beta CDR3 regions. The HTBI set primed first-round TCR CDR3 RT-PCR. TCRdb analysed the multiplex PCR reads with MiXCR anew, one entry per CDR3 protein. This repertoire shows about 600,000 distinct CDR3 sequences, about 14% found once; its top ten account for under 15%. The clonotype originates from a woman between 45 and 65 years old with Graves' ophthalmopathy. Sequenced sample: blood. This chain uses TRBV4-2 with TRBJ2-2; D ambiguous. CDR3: CASSQDLASNTGELFF. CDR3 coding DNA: TGTGCCAGCAGCCAAGATTTGGCGTCGAACACCGGGGAGCTGTTTTTT.